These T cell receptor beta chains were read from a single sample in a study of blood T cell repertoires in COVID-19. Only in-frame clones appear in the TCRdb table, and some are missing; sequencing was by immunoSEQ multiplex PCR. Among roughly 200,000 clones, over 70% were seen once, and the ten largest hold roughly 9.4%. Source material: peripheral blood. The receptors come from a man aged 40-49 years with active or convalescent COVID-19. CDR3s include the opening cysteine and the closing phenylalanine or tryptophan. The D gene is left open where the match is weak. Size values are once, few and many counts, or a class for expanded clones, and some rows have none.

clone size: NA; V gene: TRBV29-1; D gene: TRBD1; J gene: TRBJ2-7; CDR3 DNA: TGCAGCGTTCGTGTGGGACAGGGGGAATACGAGCAGTACTTC; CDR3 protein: CSVRVGQGEYEQYF
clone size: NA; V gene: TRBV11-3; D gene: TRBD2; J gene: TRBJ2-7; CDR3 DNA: TGTGCCAGCAGCCTGCGACTAGCGGGAGTTAATGACGAGCAGTACTTC; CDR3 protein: CASSLRLAGVNDEQYF
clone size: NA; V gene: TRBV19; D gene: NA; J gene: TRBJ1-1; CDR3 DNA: TGTGCCAGCCGAAGACCTCAGGGGACTGAAGCTTTCTTT; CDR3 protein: CASRRPQGTEAFF
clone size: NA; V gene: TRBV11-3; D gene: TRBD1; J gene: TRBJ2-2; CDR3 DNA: TGTGCCAGCAGCTTAGTGCGGGCCCCACCAGGGGGAATGTCCGGGGAGCTGTTTTTT; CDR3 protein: CASSLVRAPPGGMSGELFF
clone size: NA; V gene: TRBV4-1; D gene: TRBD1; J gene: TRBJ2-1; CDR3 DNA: TGCGCCAGCAGCCAAGGTCCGGGACAGAAGGCCTACAATGAGCAGTTCTTC; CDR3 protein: CASSQGPGQKAYNEQFF
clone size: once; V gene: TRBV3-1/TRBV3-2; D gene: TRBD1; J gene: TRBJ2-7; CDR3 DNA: TGTGCCAGCAGTGCGGGACAGGGACCCTTCTACGAGCAGTACTTC; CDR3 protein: CASSAGQGPFYEQYF
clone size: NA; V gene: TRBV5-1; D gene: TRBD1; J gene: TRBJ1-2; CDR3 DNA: TGCGCCAGCAGCTTGGATGGCGGGACAGGGGCCTATGGCTACACCTTC; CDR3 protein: CASSLDGGTGAYGYTF
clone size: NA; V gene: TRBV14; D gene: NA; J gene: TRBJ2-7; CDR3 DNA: TGTGCCAGCAGCCAAATGGACAGTCTAAGGTACTTC; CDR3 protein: CASSQMDSLRYF
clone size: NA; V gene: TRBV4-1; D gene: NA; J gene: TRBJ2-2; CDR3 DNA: TGCGCCAGCAGCCAGGCAGGGGTTTGGGAGCTGTTTTTT; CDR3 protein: CASSQAGVWELFF
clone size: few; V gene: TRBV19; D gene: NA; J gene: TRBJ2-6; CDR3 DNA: TGTGCCAGTAGTAAACCAATCCTCGTCGGGGCTGGGGCCAACGTCCTGACTTTC; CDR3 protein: CASSKPILVGAGANVLTF
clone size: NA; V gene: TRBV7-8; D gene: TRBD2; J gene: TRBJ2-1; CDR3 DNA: TGTGCCAGCTTGGGCCTGGGAGGGCCGTACAATGAGCAGTTCTTC; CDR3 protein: CASLGLGGPYNEQFF
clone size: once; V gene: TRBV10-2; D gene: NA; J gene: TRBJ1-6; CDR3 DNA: TGCGCCAGCAGTGAACAAGGGGAAGGTTCACCCCTCCACTTT; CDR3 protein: CASSEQGEGSPLHF
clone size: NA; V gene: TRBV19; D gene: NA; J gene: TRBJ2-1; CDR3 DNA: TGTGCCAGTAGTATTTCGGCAGGGAAGTACTACAATGAGCAGTTCTTC; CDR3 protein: CASSISAGKYYNEQFF
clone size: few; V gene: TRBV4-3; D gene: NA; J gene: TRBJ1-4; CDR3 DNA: TGCGCCAGCAGCCAAGAAAGGGCCGGAAAGGGGTCAAACTCTGGGAAACTGTTTTTT; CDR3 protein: CASSQERAGKGSNSGKLFF
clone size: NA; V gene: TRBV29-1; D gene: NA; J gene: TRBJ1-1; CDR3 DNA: TGCAGCGTTGTGAAATCGCGGGACACTGAAGCTTTCTTT; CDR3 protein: CSVVKSRDTEAFF
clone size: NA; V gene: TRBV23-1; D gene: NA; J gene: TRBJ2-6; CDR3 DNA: TGCGCCAGCGCCCGGAGGGAATCTGGGGCCAACGTCCTGACTTTC; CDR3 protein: CASARRESGANVLTF
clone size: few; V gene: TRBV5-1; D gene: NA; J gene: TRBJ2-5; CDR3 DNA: TGCGCCAGCAGCTTGGGGGACAATCGGCGAGAGACCCAGTACTTC; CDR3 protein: CASSLGDNRRETQYF
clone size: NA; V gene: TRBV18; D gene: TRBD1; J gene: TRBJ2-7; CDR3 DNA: TGTGCCAGCTCACGACTGGGGCCGGGACAGGGCTCCTACGAGCAGTACTTC; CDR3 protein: CASSRLGPGQGSYEQYF
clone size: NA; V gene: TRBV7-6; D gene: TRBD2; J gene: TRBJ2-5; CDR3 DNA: TGTGCCAGCAGCGCAGGGACTAGCGGGAGCCAGTTGGAGACCCAGTACTTC; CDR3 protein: CASSAGTSGSQLETQYF
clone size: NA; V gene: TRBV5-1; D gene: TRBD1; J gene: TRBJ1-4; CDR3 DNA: TGCGCCAGCAGCTTGGTTGGGACAGATGAAAAACTGTTTTTT; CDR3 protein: CASSLVGTDEKLFF
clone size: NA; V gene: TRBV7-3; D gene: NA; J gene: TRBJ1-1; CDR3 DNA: TGTGCCAGCAGCTTAGACACCGTGAACACTGAAGCTTTCTTT; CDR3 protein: CASSLDTVNTEAFF
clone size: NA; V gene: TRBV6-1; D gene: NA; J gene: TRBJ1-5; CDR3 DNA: TGTGCCAGCAGTGAAGTGAGGACAGTCAATCAGCCCCAGCATTTT; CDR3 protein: CASSEVRTVNQPQHF
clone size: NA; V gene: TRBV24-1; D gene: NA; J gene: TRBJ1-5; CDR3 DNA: TGTGCCACCAGTGATCTGGAGTGGGATCAGCCCCAGCATTTT; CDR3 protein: CATSDLEWDQPQHF
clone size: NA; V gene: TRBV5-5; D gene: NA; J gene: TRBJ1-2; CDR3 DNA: TGTGCCAGCAGCTTGGGAGTTTCAGCGGATGGCTACACCTTC; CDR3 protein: CASSLGVSADGYTF
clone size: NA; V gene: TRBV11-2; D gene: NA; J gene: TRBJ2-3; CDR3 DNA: TGTGCCAGCAGCTTTTCTCAGGTCGCAAACACAGATACGCAGTATTTT; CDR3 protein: CASSFSQVANTDTQYF
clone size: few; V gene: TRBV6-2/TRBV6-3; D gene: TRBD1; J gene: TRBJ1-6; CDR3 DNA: TGTGCCAGCAGTGACAGGGGTCGGAATTCACCCCTCCACTTT; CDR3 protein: CASSDRGRNSPLHF
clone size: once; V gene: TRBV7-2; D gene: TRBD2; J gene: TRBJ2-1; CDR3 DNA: TGTGCCAGCAGCTTATCGGGGCTGCCAACTAGCGGGGATGGGAATGAGCAGTTCTTC; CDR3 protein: CASSLSGLPTSGDGNEQFF
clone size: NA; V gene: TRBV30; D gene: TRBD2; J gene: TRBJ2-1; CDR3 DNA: TGTGCCTGGAGTGTCGGGACTAGCGGGCCCGGAGGGTACAATGAGCAGTTCTTC; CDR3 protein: CAWSVGTSGPGGYNEQFF
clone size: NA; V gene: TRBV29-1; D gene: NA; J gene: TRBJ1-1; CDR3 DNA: TGCAGCGCCACAATGAACACTGAAGCTTTCTTT; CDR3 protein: CSATMNTEAFF
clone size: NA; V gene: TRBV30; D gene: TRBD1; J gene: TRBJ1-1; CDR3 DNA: TGTGCCTGGAGTTCCCAGGACAGGACCGCGGAAGCTTTCTTT; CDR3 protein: CAWSSQDRTAEAFF
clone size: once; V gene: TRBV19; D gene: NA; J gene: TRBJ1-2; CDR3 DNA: TGTGCCAGTAGTCCCTGGACAGCTCTCAACTATGGCTACACCTTC; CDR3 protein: CASSPWTALNYGYTF
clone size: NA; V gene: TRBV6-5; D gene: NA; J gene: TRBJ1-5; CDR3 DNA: TGTGCCAGCAGTAGCCTCCGGGGTCTACAGCCCCAGCATTTT; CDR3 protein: CASSSLRGLQPQHF
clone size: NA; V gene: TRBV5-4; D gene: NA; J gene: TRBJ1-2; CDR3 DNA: TGTGCCAGCAGCTTGGGGACAGCCCTATCTAACTATGGCTACACCTTC; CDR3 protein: CASSLGTALSNYGYTF
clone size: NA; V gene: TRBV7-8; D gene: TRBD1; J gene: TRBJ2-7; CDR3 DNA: TGTGCCAGCAGCTCCCCGGGACAGAAATACGAGCAGTACTTC; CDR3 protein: CASSSPGQKYEQYF
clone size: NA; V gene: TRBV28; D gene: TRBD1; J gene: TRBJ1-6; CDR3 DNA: TGTGCCAGCAGTCGAGCCGGGACAGGGAATTCACCCCTCCACTTT; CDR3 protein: CASSRAGTGNSPLHF
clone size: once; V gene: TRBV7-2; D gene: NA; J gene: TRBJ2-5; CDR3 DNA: TGTGCCAGCAGAAAAGTAGGGGGTGGGCGGACCCAGTACTTC; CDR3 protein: CASRKVGGGRTQYF
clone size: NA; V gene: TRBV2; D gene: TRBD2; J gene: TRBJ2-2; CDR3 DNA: TGTGCCAGTGCAGAGCGGGAGGGAGAGTCCGGGGAGCTGTTTTTT; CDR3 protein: CASAEREGESGELFF
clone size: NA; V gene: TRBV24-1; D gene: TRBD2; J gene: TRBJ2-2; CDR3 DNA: TGTGCCACCAGTTATGCTAGCGGGAGTTACGGGGCCGGGGAGCTGTTTTTT; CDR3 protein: CATSYASGSYGAGELFF
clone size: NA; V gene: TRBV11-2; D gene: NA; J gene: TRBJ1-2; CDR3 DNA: TGTGCCAGCAGCTCCCCGGGAGGCGGCTATGGCTACACCTTC; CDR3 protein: CASSSPGGGYGYTF
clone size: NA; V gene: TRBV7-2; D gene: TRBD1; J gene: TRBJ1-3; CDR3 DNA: TGTGCCAGCAGCTCCCTGTTTTCCGGGACAGGGAGGAACACCATATATTTT; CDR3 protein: CASSSLFSGTGRNTIYF
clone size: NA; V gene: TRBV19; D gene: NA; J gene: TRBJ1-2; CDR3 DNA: TGTGCCAGTAGTATAGGAACGGGAGCTGGCTACACCTTC; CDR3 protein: CASSIGTGAGYTF
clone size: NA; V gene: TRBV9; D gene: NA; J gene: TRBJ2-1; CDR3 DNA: TGTGCCAGCAGCGTAGGGCGGGGTCCGTCCTACAATGAGCAGTTCTTC; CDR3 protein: CASSVGRGPSYNEQFF
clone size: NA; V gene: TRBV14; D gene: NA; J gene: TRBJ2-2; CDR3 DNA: TGTGCCAGTGCAGCGACCGGGGAGCTGTTTTTT; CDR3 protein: CASAATGELFF
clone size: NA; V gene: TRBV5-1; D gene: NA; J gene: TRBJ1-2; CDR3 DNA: TGCGCCAGCAGCCAACCTGACGGGATTAACTATGGCTACACCTTC; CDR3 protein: CASSQPDGINYGYTF
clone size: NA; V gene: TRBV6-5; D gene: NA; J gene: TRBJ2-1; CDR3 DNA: TGTGCCAGCAGTTACTCGGAGGGGGGGAGGGATGAGCAGTTCTTC; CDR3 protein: CASSYSEGGRDEQFF
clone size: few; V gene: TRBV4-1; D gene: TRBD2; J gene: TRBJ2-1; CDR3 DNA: TGCGCCAGCAGCCCCCGGACTAGCGGTGCCTACAATGAGCAGTTCTTC; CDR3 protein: CASSPRTSGAYNEQFF
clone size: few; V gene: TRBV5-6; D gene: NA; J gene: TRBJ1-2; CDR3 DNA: TGTGCCAGCAGCTTGGATCCGCAGAGCGCTTATGGCTACACCTTC; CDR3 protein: CASSLDPQSAYGYTF
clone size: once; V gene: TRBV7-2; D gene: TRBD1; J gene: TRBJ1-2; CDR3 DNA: TGTGCCAGCAGCTTGCCAGGGACAGCTGGCTACACCTTC; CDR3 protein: CASSLPGTAGYTF
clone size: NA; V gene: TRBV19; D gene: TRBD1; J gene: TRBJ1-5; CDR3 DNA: TGTGCCAGTAGTATTTACGGGACAGCTAATAGCAATCAGCCCCAGCATTTT; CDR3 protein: CASSIYGTANSNQPQHF
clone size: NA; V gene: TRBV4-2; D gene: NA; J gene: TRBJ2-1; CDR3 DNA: TGTGCCAGCAGCCAGGAGAATGAGCAGTTCTTC; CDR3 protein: CASSQENEQFF
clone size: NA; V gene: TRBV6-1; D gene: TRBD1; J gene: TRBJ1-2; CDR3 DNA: TGTGCCAGCAGTGAGCGAAGCAGGGGGCATGGCTACACCTTC; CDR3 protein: CASSERSRGHGYTF
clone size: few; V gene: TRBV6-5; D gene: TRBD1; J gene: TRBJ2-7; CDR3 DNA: TGTGCCAGCACTTTGACAGGGCACCACGAGCAGTACTTC; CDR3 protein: CASTLTGHHEQYF
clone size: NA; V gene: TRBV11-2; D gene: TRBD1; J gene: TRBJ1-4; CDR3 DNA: TGTGCCAGCAGCTCCGGGACAGGGGTTGAAAAACTGTTTTTT; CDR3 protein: CASSSGTGVEKLFF